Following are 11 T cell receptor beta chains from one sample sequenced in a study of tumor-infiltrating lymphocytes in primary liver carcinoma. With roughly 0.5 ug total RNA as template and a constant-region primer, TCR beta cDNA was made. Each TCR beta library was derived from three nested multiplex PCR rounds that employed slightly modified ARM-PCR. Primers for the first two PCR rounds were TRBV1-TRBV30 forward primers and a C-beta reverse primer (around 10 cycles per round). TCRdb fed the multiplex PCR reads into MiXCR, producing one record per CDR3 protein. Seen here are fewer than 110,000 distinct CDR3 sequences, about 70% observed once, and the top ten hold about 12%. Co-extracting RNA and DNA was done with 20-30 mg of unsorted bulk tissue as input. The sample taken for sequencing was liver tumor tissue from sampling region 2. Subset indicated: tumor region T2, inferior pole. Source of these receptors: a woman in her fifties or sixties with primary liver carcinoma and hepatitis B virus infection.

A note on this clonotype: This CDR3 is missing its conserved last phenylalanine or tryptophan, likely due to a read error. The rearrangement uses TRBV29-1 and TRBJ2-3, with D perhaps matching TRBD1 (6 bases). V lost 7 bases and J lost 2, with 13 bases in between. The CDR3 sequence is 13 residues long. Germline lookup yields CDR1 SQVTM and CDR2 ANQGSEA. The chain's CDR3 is CSAHRALTDTQYL. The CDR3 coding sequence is TGCAGCGCACACAGGGCTCTCACAGATACGCAGTATTTA.

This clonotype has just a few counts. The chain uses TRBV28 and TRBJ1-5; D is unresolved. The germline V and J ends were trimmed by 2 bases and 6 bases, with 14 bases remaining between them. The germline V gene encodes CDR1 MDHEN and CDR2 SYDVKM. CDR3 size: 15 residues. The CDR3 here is CASSLRLLSPQPQHF. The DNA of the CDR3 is TGTGCCAGCAGTTTACGATTACTAAGCCCTCAGCCCCAGCATTTT.

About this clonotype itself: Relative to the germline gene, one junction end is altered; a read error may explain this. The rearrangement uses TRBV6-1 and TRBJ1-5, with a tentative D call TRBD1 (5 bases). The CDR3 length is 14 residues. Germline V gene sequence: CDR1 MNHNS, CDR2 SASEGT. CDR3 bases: TGTGCCATCCCCGGGGGAATAGGGGATCATCCCCAACATTTT. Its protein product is CAIPGGIGDHPQHF.

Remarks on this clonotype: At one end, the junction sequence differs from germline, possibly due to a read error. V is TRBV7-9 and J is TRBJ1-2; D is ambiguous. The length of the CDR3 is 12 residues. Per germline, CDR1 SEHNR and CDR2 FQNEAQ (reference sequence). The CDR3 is CDSGNGNYGYTF. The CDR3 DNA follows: TGTGACAGCGGGAACGGAAACTATGGCTACACCTTC.

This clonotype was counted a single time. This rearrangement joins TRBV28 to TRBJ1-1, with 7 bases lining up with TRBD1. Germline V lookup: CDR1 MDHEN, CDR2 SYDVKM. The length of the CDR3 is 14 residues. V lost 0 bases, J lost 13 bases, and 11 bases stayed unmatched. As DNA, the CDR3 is TGTGCCAGCAGTTTATGGGGACAGCAGGCAAGCAGTTTCTTT. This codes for CASSLWGQQASSFF.

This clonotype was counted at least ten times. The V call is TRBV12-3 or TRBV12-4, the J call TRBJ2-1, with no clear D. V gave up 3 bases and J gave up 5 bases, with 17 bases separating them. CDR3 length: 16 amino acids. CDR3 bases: TGTGCCAGCAGTTTGTCTGGCAGACCAGGTCACAATGAGCAGTTCTTC. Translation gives CASSLSGRPGHNEQFF.

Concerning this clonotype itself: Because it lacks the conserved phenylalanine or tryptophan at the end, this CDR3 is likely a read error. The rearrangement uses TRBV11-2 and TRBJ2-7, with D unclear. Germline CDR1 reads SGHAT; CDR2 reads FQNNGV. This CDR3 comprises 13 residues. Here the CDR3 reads CVSSLGLTYEQYL. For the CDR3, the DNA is TGTGTCAGCAGCTTAGGATTAACCTACGAGCAGTACTTA.

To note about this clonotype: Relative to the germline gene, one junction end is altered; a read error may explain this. CDR3 sequence (DNA): TGTCCCAGCGGATTCGGACAGAGGGCGATAAGCTACACCTTC. Amino acids: CPSGFGQRAISYTF. The J gene is TRBJ1-2, the V gene TRBV6-5; D possibly corresponds to TRBD1 (6 bases). The CDR3 contains 14 residues. CDR1 and CDR2 (germline): MNHEY, SVGAGI.

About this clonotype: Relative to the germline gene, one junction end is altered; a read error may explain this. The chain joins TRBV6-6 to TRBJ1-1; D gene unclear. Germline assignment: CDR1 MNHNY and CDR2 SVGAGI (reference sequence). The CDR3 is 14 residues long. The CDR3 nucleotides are TGTGCCCGCAGTCTTGGGGTTTATAGCACTGAAGCTTTCTTT. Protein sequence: CARSLGVYSTEAFF.

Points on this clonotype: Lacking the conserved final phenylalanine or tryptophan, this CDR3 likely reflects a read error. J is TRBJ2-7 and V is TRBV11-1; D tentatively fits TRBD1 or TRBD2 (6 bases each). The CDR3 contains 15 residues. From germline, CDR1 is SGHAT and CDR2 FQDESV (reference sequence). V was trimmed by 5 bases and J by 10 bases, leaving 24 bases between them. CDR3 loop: CASSPRTAGLRKQYL. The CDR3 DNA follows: TGTGCCAGCAGCCCTCGGACAGCAGGACTACGCAAACAGTACTTA.

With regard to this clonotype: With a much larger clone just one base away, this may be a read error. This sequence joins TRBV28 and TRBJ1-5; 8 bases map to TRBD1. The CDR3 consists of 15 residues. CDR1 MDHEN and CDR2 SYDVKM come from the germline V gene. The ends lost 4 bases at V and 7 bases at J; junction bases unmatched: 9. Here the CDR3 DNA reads TGTGCCAGCAGTTCGCTAGGACAGGGTCTCCAGCCCCAGCATTTT. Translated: CASSSLGQGLQPQHF.